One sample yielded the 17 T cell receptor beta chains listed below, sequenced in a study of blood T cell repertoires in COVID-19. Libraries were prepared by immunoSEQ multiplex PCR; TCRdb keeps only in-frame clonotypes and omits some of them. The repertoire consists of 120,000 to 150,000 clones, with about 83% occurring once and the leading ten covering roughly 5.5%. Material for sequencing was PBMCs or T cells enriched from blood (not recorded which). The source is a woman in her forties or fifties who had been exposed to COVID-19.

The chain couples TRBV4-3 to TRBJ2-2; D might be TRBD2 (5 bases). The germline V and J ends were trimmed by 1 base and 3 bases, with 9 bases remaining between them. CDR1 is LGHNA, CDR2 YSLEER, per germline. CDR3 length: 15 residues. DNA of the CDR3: TGCGCCAGCAGCCAAGCTTGGCGGGACACCGGGGAGCTGTTTTTT. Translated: CASSQAWRDTGELFF.

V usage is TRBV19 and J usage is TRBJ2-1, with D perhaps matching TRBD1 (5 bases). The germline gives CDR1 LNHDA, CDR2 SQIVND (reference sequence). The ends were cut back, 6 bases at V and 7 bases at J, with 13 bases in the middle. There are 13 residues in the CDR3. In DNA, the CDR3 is TGTGCCAGTAGGAGGCCAGGGCTGAATGAGCAGTTCTTC. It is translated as CASRRPGLNEQFF.

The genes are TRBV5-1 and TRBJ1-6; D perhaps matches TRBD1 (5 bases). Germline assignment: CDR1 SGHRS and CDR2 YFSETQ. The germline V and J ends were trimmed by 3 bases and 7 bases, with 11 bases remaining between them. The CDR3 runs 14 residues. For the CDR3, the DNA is TGCGCCAGCAGCTCAGGGTCAGGGAATTCACCCCTCCACTTT. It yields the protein CASSSGSGNSPLHF.

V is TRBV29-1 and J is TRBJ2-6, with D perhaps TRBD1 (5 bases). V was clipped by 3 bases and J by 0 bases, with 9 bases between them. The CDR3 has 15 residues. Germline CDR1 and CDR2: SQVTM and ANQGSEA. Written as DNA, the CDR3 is TGCAGCGTTGATGGACACAACTCTGGGGCCAACGTCCTGACTTTC. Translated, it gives CSVDGHNSGANVLTF.

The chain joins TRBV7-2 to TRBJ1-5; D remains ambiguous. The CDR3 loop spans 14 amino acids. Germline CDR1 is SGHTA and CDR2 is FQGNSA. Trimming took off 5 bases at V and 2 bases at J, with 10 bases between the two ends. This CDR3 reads CASSLGYGNQPQHF. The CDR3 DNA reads TGTGCCAGCAGCCTAGGTTATGGCAATCAGCCCCAGCATTTT.

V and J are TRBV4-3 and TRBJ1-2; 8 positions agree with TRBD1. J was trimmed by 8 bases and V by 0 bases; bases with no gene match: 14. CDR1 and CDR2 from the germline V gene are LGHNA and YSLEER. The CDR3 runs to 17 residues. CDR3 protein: CASSQDAGGAGTGGYTF. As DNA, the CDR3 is TGCGCCAGCAGCCAAGACGCAGGGGGCGCAGGCACAGGAGGCTACACCTTC.

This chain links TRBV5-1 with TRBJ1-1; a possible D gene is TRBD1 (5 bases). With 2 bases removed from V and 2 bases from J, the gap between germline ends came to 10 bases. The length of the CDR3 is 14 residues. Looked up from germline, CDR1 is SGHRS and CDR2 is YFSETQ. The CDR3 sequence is CASSLDSRNTEAFF. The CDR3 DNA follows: TGCGCCAGCAGCTTAGACAGCCGAAACACTGAAGCTTTCTTT.

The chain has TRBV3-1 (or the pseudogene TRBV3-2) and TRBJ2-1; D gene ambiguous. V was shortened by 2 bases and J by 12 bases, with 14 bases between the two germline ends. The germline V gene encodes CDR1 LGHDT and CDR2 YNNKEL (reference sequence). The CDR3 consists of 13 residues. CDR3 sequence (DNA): TGTGCCAGCAGCCAATTTGCTAGTAATTCGCAGTTCTTC. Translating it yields CASSQFASNSQFF.

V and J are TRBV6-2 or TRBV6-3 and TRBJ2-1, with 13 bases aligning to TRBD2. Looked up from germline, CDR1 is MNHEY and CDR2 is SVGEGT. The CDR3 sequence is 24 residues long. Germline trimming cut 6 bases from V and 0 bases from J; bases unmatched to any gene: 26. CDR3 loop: CASSPRVGLAGSGSTRGSYNEQFF. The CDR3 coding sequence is TGTGCCAGCAGCCCCCGGGTGGGACTAGCGGGGAGTGGGTCCACGCGTGGCTCCTACAATGAGCAGTTCTTC.

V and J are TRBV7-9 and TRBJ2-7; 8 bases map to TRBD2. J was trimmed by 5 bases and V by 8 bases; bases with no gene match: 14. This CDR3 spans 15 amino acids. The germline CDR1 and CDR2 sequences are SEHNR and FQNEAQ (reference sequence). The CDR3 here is CASVSLGLGGDEQYF. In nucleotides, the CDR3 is TGTGCCAGCGTTTCATTGGGACTAGGGGGTGACGAGCAGTACTTC.

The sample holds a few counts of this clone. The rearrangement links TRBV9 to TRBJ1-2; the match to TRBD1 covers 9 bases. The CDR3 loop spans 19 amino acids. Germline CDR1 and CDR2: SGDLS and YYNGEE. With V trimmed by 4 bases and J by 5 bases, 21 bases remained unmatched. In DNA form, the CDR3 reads TGTGCCAGCAGCCTTAAAGGCGAGGTACAGGGGGCGCGGGGATATGGCTACACCTTC. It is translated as CASSLKGEVQGARGYGYTF.

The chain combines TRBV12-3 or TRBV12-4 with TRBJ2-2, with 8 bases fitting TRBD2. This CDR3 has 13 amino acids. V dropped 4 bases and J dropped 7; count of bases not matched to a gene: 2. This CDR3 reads CASSSTSVGELFF. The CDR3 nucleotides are TGTGCCAGCAGTTCGACTAGCGTCGGGGAGCTGTTTTTT.

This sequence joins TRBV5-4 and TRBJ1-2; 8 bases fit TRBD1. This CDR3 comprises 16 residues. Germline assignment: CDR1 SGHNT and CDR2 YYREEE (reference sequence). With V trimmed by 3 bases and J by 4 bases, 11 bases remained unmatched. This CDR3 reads CASSSRQGTGGYGYTF. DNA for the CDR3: TGTGCCAGCAGCTCTAGACAGGGGACGGGGGGCTATGGCTACACCTTC.

This CDR3 reads CASSYLAEYEQYF. The CDR3 DNA sequence: TGCGCCAGCAGCTACCTAGCGGAGTACGAGCAGTACTTC. The chain is built from TRBV5-1 and TRBJ2-7; TRBD2 matches at 7 bases. This CDR3 spans 13 amino acids. Germline trimming cut 3 bases from V and 4 bases from J; bases unmatched to any gene: 4. CDR1 SGHRS and CDR2 YFSETQ come from the germline V gene.

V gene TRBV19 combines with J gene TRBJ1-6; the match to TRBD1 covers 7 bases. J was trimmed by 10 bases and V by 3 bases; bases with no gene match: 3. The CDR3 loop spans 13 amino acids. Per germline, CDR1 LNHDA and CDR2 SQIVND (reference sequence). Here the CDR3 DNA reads TGTGCCAGTAGTATCTCGACAGGGTCACCCCTCCACTTT. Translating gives CASSISTGSPLHF. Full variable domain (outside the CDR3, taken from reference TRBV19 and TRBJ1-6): DGGITQSPKYLFRKEGQNVTLSCEQNLNHDAMYWYRQDPGQGLRLIYYSQIVNDFQKGDIAEGYSVSREKKESFPLTVTSAQKNPTAFYLCASSISTGSPLHFGNGTRLTVT.

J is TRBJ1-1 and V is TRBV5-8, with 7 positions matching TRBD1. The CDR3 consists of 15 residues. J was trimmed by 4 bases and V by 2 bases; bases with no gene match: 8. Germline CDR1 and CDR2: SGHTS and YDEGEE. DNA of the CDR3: TGTGCCAGCAGCTTATTCACAGGGGTCGGCACTGAAGCTTTCTTT. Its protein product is CASSLFTGVGTEAFF.

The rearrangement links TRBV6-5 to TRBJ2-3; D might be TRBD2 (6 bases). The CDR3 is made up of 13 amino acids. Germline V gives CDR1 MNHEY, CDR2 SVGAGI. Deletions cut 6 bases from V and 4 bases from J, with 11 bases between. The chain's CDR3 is CASSSPGADTQYF. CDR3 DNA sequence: TGTGCCAGCAGCTCCCCGGGGGCAGATACGCAGTATTTT.